This TCR beta chain was documented in a study of T-cell memory formation after mild COVID-19. Study-level points and caveats: Cross-reactive memory appears to have joined, as suggested by some responding clones showing up in pre-infection memory.

Using its own MiXCR run on the 5' RACE reads, TCRdb lists one record per CDR3 protein. The sample comprises fewer than 650,000 distinct CDR3 sequences, about 18% of which are singletons, and about 7.4% rests with the top ten. Trimming shortened V by 3 bases and J by 11 bases, and 17 bases separated the two germline ends. The CDR3 has 15 residues. This clonotype was detected only a few times. Its antigen is still unknown. Material: PBMCs or a T cell subset sorted from them (not recorded which). This sequence originates from an adult woman who had mild COVID-19 (a few samples of this study predate the infection). Cell type and time point are not known. This chain links TRBV12-3 or TRBV12-4 with TRBJ1-6; tentative D call: TRBD1 (6 bases). CDR3 sequence reads: CASSFRSGEYPPLHF. DNA of the CDR3: TGTGCCAGCAGTTTTAGGTCAGGGGAATATCCACCCCTCCACTTT.